This TCR beta chain is drawn from a study of radiotherapy plus CTLA-4 blockade in lung cancer. About the study: Disease control reached 31%, with objective responses in roughly 19%.

With respect to this clone: Its target is not known.

In chemo-refractory metastatic non-small-cell lung cancer, patients got ipilimumab CTLA-4 blockade together with focal radiation. The CDR3 spans 15 residues. The V segment lost 5 bases and the J segment 3 bases; nucleotides outside the gene matches: 6. Germline-derived CDR1 and CDR2 are SGHTA and FQGNSA. TCRdb's copy holds only in-frame clones and misses some; the assay was immunoSEQ multiplex PCR. The profile covers about 73,000 clones, with around 86% appearing a single time and around 40% taken by the ten largest. Findings and limits, study-wide: Reportedly, early blood T cell clone dynamics best predicted response, with interferon-beta. Blood saw expansion of tumor-derived TCR clones after radiotherapy plus ipilimumab.

Sequencing was performed on peripheral blood, taken from a patient treated with radiotherapy plus ipilimumab. This TCR derives from a human donor with non-small cell lung cancer that progressed on radiotherapy plus ipilimumab. This rearrangement joins TRBV7-2 to TRBJ1-5, with 8 bases that match TRBD1. The CDR3 DNA reads as TGTGCCAGCAGCGGGCGGACAGGGTCCAATCAGCCCCAGCATTTT. Protein: CASSGRTGSNQPQHF.